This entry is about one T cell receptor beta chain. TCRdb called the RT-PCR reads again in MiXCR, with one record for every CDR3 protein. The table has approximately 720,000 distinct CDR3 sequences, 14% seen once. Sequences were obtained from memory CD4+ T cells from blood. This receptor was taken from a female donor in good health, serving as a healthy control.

As DNA, the CDR3 is TGTGCTAGTGGGAATGACAGGGATTCAGCGGGAGTTCCGTTCTTC. This encodes CASGNDRDSAGVPFF. V gene TRBV12-5 combines with J gene TRBJ2-1; the D gene is possibly TRBD2 (8 bases). The germline V and J ends were trimmed by 6 bases and 15 bases, with 27 bases remaining between them. Germline lookup yields CDR1 LGHNT and CDR2 FRNRAP. The CDR3 totals 15 residues.